One and the same sample provided the 16 T cell receptor beta chains below, sequenced in a study of cytomegalovirus exposure and HLA in healthy donors. Using immunoSEQ multiplex PCR, the repertoire was profiled, and TCRdb retains in-frame clones only, with some absent. The repertoire includes fewer than 140,000 clones, less than 90% of them detected once, and more than 1.5% sits in the top ten. Source material: PBMCs. These receptors came from a woman younger than 35 in good health and CMV-seropositive.

The rearrangement links TRBV19 to TRBJ1-5; 7 bases match TRBD1. CDR3 length: 15 residues. The V segment lost 6 bases and the J segment 1 base; nucleotides outside the gene matches: 6. CDR1 and CDR2 from the germline V gene are LNHDA and SQIVND (reference sequence). The DNA of the CDR3 is TGTGCCAGTAGCACGACAGGGAGAAGCAATCAGCCCCAGCATTTT. Residues: CASSTTGRSNQPQHF.

The chain is built from TRBV28 and TRBJ2-4, with D perhaps TRBD2 (6 bases). CDR3 length: 14 residues. In germline, CDR1 is MDHEN, CDR2 SYDVKM. The V end lost 4 bases, the J end lost 7 bases, and 14 bases lay between the germline ends. The CDR3 is CASSSPSRGNIQYF. The DNA for the CDR3 is TGTGCCAGCAGTTCTCCCTCCCGGGGGAACATTCAGTACTTC.

V and J are TRBV9 and TRBJ2-7; 8 nucleotides align to TRBD2. The CDR3 covers 15 residues. Per the germline V gene, CDR1 is SGDLS and CDR2 is YYNGEE. Trimming at V came to 0 bases and at J to 2 bases, leaving 4 bases not matched to a gene. CDR3 amino acids: CASSVEAGVPYEQYF. CDR3 coding DNA: TGTGCCAGCAGCGTAGAAGCGGGGGTCCCCTACGAGCAGTACTTC.

This chain joins TRBV6-1 and TRBJ2-1; TRBD1 is a possible D gene (5 bases). Germline values: CDR1 MNHNS, CDR2 SASEGT. The length of the CDR3 is 18 residues. Trimming stripped 3 bases from V and 6 bases from J, with 24 bases between. Here the CDR3 reads CASSEQGLYLTRGNEQFF. The CDR3 DNA sequence: TGTGCCAGCAGTGAGCAGGGTCTCTACCTTACAAGGGGCAATGAGCAGTTCTTC.

The table lists this clone with a count of one. V and J are TRBV25-1 and TRBJ2-3; D is perhaps TRBD2 (6 bases). Looked up from germline, CDR1 is MGHDK and CDR2 is SYGVNS. V was trimmed by 6 bases and J by 2 bases, leaving 12 bases between them. This CDR3 is 14 amino acids long. The CDR3 protein is CASRGGASTDTQYF. In DNA, the CDR3 is TGTGCCAGCAGAGGAGGGGCCTCCACAGATACGCAGTATTTT.

This chain connects TRBV5-4 to TRBJ2-1; D ambiguous. The ends were cut back, 4 bases at V and 4 bases at J, with 15 bases in the middle. The CDR3 runs to 15 residues. Looked up from germline, CDR1 is SGHNT and CDR2 is YYREEE (reference sequence). This CDR3 reads CASSPEAQPYNEQFF. The CDR3 DNA follows: TGTGCCAGCAGCCCCGAAGCACAGCCGTACAATGAGCAGTTCTTC. Full variable domain (outside the CDR3, taken from reference TRBV5-4 and TRBJ2-1): ETGVTQSPTHLIKTRGQQVTLRCSSQSGHNTVSWYQQALGQGPQFIFQYYREEENGRGNFPPRFSGLQFPNYSSELNVNALELDDSALYLCASSPEAQPYNEQFFGPGTRLTVL.

The genes are TRBV6-5 and TRBJ1-6; tentatively, D is TRBD1 (5 bases). The CDR3 is made up of 14 amino acids. Trimming shortened V by 7 bases and J by 5 bases, and 12 bases separated the two germline ends. Germline CDR1 is MNHEY and CDR2 is SVGAGI. The CDR3 is CASTRGVNNSPLHF. In DNA form, the CDR3 reads TGTGCCAGCACCCGGGGGGTGAATAATTCACCCCTCCACTTT.

This clone was recorded a few times. The V call is TRBV13, the J call TRBJ1-2; no definite D call. V was trimmed by 5 bases and J by 1 base, leaving 8 bases between them. The CDR3 loop spans 13 amino acids. CDR1 is PRHDT, CDR2 FYEKMQ, per germline (reference sequence). CDR3 region: CASSQEDNYGYTF. In nucleotides, the CDR3 is TGTGCCAGCAGCCAAGAGGATAACTATGGCTACACCTTC.

The chain employs TRBV19 and TRBJ1-5, with TRBD1 matching 12 bases. Unmatched junction bases numbered 13, after V lost 9 bases and J lost 7 bases. The CDR3 runs to 16 residues. Germline values: CDR1 LNHDA, CDR2 SQIVND (reference sequence). The CDR3, as DNA: TGTGCCAGCAACACCGGGACAGGGGGCAGGGGGCAGCCCCAGCATTTT. Translating gives CASNTGTGGRGQPQHF.

The chain recombines TRBV19 with TRBJ2-1, with 10 bases aligning to TRBD2. Germline-derived CDR1 and CDR2 are LNHDA and SQIVND (reference sequence). V lost 4 bases and J lost 4; bases outside the gene matches: 7. This CDR3 comprises 16 residues. DNA of the CDR3: TGTGCCAGTAGTACCCTCCCTAGCGGGGGATACAATGAGCAGTTCTTC. Translated, it gives CASSTLPSGGYNEQFF. Using reference TRBV19 and TRBJ2-1 for the parts outside the CDR3, the full variable domain is DGGITQSPKYLFRKEGQNVTLSCEQNLNHDAMYWYRQDPGQGLRLIYYSQIVNDFQKGDIAEGYSVSREKKESFPLTVTSAQKNPTAFYLCASSTLPSGGYNEQFFGPGTRLTVL.

The rearrangement links TRBV5-6 to TRBJ1-2; TRBD1 is a possible D gene (5 bases). The CDR3 sequence is 12 residues long. V was clipped by 1 base and J by 4 bases, with 5 bases between them. The germline V gene has CDR1 SGHDT and CDR2 YYEEEE. The CDR3 DNA reads as TGTGCCAGCAGCTTGACAGGCTATGGCTACACCTTC. This codes for CASSLTGYGYTF.

V gene TRBV9 combines with J gene TRBJ1-3; no clear D. CDR1 and CDR2 (germline): SGDLS, YYNGEE. The CDR3 sequence is 15 residues long. V gave up 3 bases and J gave up 2 bases, with 12 bases separating them. CDR3 loop: CASSAPYSTGNTIYF. The CDR3 DNA sequence: TGTGCCAGCAGCGCCCCCTATTCGACTGGAAACACCATATATTTT.

The rearrangement joins TRBV28 to TRBJ2-6, with TRBD1 matching 7 bases. The germline CDR1 and CDR2 sequences are MDHEN and SYDVKM. The V and J ends lost 5 bases and 0 bases, in that order; junction bases with no gene match: 10. The CDR3 loop spans 18 amino acids. The CDR3: CASSQPRDSSSGANVLTF. In DNA, the CDR3 is TGTGCCAGCAGTCAACCCCGGGACAGCTCCTCTGGGGCCAACGTCCTGACTTTC.

The chain has TRBV5-8 and TRBJ2-3; D possibly corresponds to TRBD2 (5 bases). Germline V gives CDR1 SGHTS, CDR2 YDEGEE. Trimming removed 3 bases at V and 0 bases at J, with 17 bases between. The CDR3 runs to 17 residues. The DNA for the CDR3 is TGTGCCAGCAGCTGGGATACCGGGAAGCCTAGCACAGATACGCAGTATTTT. Amino acids: CASSWDTGKPSTDTQYF.

This clone was seen just once. The J gene is TRBJ2-5, the V gene TRBV10-2, with a tentative D call TRBD2 (6 bases). Deletions cut 7 bases from V and 4 bases from J, with 13 bases between. The CDR3 is 13 amino acids. Germline V gene data show CDR1 as WSHSY and CDR2 as SAAADI. The CDR3 region is CASTEIGGETQYF. In DNA form, the CDR3 reads TGCGCCAGCACCGAGATCGGGGGAGAGACCCAGTACTTC.

V usage is TRBV5-6 and J usage is TRBJ1-5; 8 positions match TRBD1. CDR1 is SGHDT and CDR2 is YYEEEE in the germline V gene. This CDR3 has 17 residues. V gave up 0 bases and J gave up 3 bases; unmatched junction bases: 8. The CDR3 loop reads CASSLGSGTGFNQPQHF. In DNA form, the CDR3 reads TGTGCCAGCAGCTTGGGATCCGGGACAGGTTTCAATCAGCCCCAGCATTTT.